Each of the 14 T cell receptor beta chains below was sequenced from the same sample in a study of tissue T cells after allogeneic stem cell transplantation. Only in-frame clones appear in the TCRdb table, and some are missing; sequencing was by immunoSEQ multiplex PCR. In the table there are approximately 50,000 clones, approximately 70% of which are singletons. The sequenced sample consisted of sorted cells pooled from one or two spleens. These receptors were taken from a pool of C57BL/6 mice in good health.

With regard to this clone: Gene names refer to mouse genes. With the read ending 1 residue before the CDR3 end, the germline J gene is used to fill in that end. The rearrangement uses TRBV2 and TRBJ1-1; 11 bases are a match to TRBD1. The J segment lost 3 bases and the V segment lost 0 bases, leaving 3 bases of the junction unmatched. This CDR3 region has 16 residues. CDR1 LGHNA and CDR2 YSYQKL come from the germline V gene. The sequenced part of the CDR3 DNA is TGTGCCAGCAGCCAAGATGGGGACAGGGGGTACACAGAAGTCTTC. Its protein product is CASSQDGDRGYTEVF. The full CDR3 is CASSQDGDRGYTEVFF.

As concerns this clone: All gene names here are mouse names. The read falls 1 residue short of the CDR3 end, and the missing part is taken from the germline J gene. The chain links TRBV14 to TRBJ1-1; D is unclear. Germline CDR1 and CDR2: SGHDT and FRDEAV. The CDR3 has 12 residues. V was trimmed by 0 bases and J by 2 bases, leaving 2 bases between them. The sequenced part of the CDR3 DNA is TGTGCCAGCAGTTTCTCCAACACAGAAGTCTTC. Protein sequence: CASSFSNTEVF. The CDR3 as a whole reads CASSFSNTEVFF.

As for this clone: The listed genes are named as in mouse. The sequenced fragment ends 1 residue before the CDR3 boundary, so the rest is inferred from the germline J gene. This chain links TRBV13-2 with TRBJ2-5; 10 nucleotides match TRBD2. Germline V gene sequence: CDR1 NNHNN, CDR2 SYGAGS (reference sequence). The CDR3 is 15 amino acids. The V segment lost 5 bases and the J segment 2 bases; nucleotides outside the gene matches: 5. The chain's CDR3 is CASGGTGALQDTQYF. Incomplete CDR3 DNA: TGTGCCAGCGGGGGGACTGGGGCGCTCCAAGACACCCAGTAC.

Regarding this clone: Mouse gene names and germline throughout. The read ends 1 residue shy of where the CDR3 ends; the end is completed using the germline J gene. The gene calls are TRBV1 and TRBJ1-4; tentative D call: TRBD1 (6 bases). The germline V gene encodes CDR1 NSQYPW and CDR2 LRSPGD (reference sequence). The CDR3 is 15 residues long. With 0 bases removed from V and 5 bases from J, the gap between germline ends came to 10 bases. The covered CDR3 bases are TGCACCTGCAGTGCAGATGTCCAGGGGAACGAAAGATTATTT. It yields the protein CTCSADVQGNERLF. The full-length CDR3 reads as CTCSADVQGNERLFF.

Concerning this clone: Genes and germline come from the mouse. CDR3 DNA (partial): TGCACCTGCAGTGCAGACTGGGTAAACACAGAAGTCTTC. Protein product: CTCSADWVNTEVF. The entire CDR3 reads CTCSADWVNTEVFF. The gene calls are TRBV1 and TRBJ1-1; D not certain. The read ends 1 residue shy of where the CDR3 ends; the end is completed using the germline J gene. CDR1 is NSQYPW and CDR2 is LRSPGD in the germline V gene (reference sequence). The V gene lost 0 bases and the J gene lost 1 base, with 6 bases spanning the gap. CDR3 length: 14 amino acids.

Turning to this clone: Any gene name here is a mouse gene name. The missing CDR3 end, 1 residue past where the read stops, is filled in from the germline J gene. Other DNA sequences in the same sample also yield this CDR3. V usage is TRBV13-2 and J usage is TRBJ1-6, with D unclear. TRBJ1-6 is labeled an ORF, and its function is uncertain. V was trimmed by 3 bases and J by 4 bases, leaving 2 bases between them. The CDR3 spans 12 residues. CDR1 is NNHNN and CDR2 is SYGAGS in the germline V gene (reference sequence). The sequenced part of the CDR3 DNA is TGTGCCAGCGGTGGGTATAATTCGCCCCTCTAC. Translated, it gives CASGGYNSPLY. The CDR3, in full, reads CASGGYNSPLYF.

A word on this clone: Mouse gene names and germline throughout. Sequencing ends 1 residue short of the CDR3 end; the germline J gene provides the rest. The chain joins TRBV31 to TRBJ2-4; 7 bases agree with TRBD2. Germline trimming cut 0 bases from V and 9 bases from J; bases unmatched to any gene: 6. The CDR3 has 13 residues. Germline CDR1 is GKSSPN and CDR2 is SITVG. CDR3 bases read: TGTGCCTGGAGTCTAGACTGGGCGAGTACCTTGTAC. Translation gives CAWSLDWASTLY. The full CDR3 protein reads CAWSLDWASTLYF.

This clone has a handful of counts. Genes here carry mouse names. The sequenced fragment ends 1 residue before the CDR3 boundary, so the rest is inferred from the germline J gene. The chain combines TRBV16 with TRBJ2-7; TRBD2 aligns across 10 bases. V lost 4 bases and J lost 7; bases outside the gene matches: 7. Germline CDR1 SGHSA, CDR2 FRNQAP. CDR3 length equals 14 residues. The CDR3 bases that were read are TGTGCAAGCAGCTCCCCTGGGGGGGCTGGGGAACAGTAC. Translation gives CASSSPGGAGEQY. The entire CDR3 protein is CASSSPGGAGEQYF. The whole variable domain, remainder taken from reference TRBV16 and TRBJ2-7, is NAGVIQTPRHKVTGKGQEATLWCEPISGHSAVFWYRQTIVQGLEFLTYFRNQAPIDDSGMPKERFSAQMPNQSHSTLKIQSTQPQDSAVYLCASSSPGGAGEQYFGPGTRLTVL.

In regard to this clone: Genes here carry mouse names. The read terminates 1 residue before the CDR3 end, so the remaining end is supplied by the germline J gene. The chain recombines TRBV13-2 with TRBJ1-6; D perhaps matches TRBD1 (5 bases). TRBJ1-6 has ORF status, its function being uncertain. The CDR3 is 14 residues long. V lost 0 bases and J lost 4, with 5 bases in between. Per germline, CDR1 NNHNN and CDR2 SYGAGS (reference sequence). The CDR3: CASGDAGYNSPLYF. The sequenced CDR3 bases are TGTGCCAGCGGTGATGCAGGGTATAATTCGCCCCTCTAC.

With regard to this clone: Gene names are mouse gene names. The missing CDR3 end, 1 residue past where the read stops, is filled in from the germline J gene. The chain links TRBV19 to TRBJ1-1; 9 bases are shared with TRBD1. The CDR3 runs to 15 residues. The V gene end was trimmed by 0 bases and the J gene end by 8 bases; junction bases not matched to a gene: 8. Germline V gives CDR1 FNHDT, CDR2 SITEND (reference sequence). The CDR3 DNA, read in part, is TGTGCCAGCAGTATAGCTGGACAGGGGAGATGGGAAGTCTTC. Protein sequence: CASSIAGQGRWEVF. The complete CDR3 sequence is CASSIAGQGRWEVFF.

To note about this clone: Genes and germline come from the mouse. The CDR3 extends 1 residue past the end of the read, so its final part is completed from the germline J gene. The chain combines TRBV3 with TRBJ2-5; D may be TRBD1 or TRBD2 (5 bases each). Trimming took 3 bases from V and 5 from J, leaving 12 bases between them. Germline V gives CDR1 SNHLY, CDR2 FYNGKV (reference sequence). The CDR3 is made up of 14 amino acids. This chain's CDR3 is CASSFQGRGDTQYF. The part of the CDR3 DNA that was read is TGTGCCAGCAGCTTTCAGGGACGAGGAGACACCCAGTAC.

Note on this clone: Mouse gene names and germline throughout. The read is 1 residue too short to cover the CDR3 end, so that end is filled in from the germline J gene. The chain links TRBV4 to TRBJ2-3, with D tentatively TRBD2 (6 bases). The germline CDR1 and CDR2 sequences are LGHDT and YNNKQL (reference sequence). CDR3 length equals 13 residues. The V end lost 7 bases, the J end lost 2 bases, and 10 bases lay between the germline ends. CDR3 DNA, as far as it was read: TGTGCCAGCACCCGGGACTCTGCAGAAACGCTGTAT. This sequence encodes CASTRDSAETLY. The full CDR3 protein reads CASTRDSAETLYF.

A remark on this clone: Gene names and germline refer to mouse. Read data end 1 residue before the CDR3 end; the end is taken from the germline J gene. The J gene is TRBJ1-2, the V gene TRBV31, with a weak D call TRBD1 (5 bases). The CDR3 covers 14 residues. The V end was cut by 1 base, the J end by 1 base, with 10 bases between. Germline lookup yields CDR1 GKSSPN and CDR2 SITVG. The CDR3: CAWSPRGINSDYTF. Partial CDR3 DNA: TGTGCCTGGAGTCCTCGGGGGATAAACTCCGACTACACC.

As concerns this clone: Gene names follow the mouse nomenclature. From the germline J gene comes the end of the CDR3, since the read stops 1 residue before it. The chain carries TRBV13-2 and TRBJ2-5; 12 bases map to TRBD1. There are 17 residues in the CDR3. The V gene end was trimmed by 0 bases and the J gene end by 6 bases; junction bases not matched to a gene: 8. Germline assignment: CDR1 NNHNN and CDR2 SYGAGS (reference sequence). The covered CDR3 bases are TGTGCCAGCGGTGATGCGTCCCGGGACAGGGGGCAGGACACCCAGTAC. Encoded protein: CASGDASRDRGQDTQY. The entire CDR3 protein is CASGDASRDRGQDTQYF.